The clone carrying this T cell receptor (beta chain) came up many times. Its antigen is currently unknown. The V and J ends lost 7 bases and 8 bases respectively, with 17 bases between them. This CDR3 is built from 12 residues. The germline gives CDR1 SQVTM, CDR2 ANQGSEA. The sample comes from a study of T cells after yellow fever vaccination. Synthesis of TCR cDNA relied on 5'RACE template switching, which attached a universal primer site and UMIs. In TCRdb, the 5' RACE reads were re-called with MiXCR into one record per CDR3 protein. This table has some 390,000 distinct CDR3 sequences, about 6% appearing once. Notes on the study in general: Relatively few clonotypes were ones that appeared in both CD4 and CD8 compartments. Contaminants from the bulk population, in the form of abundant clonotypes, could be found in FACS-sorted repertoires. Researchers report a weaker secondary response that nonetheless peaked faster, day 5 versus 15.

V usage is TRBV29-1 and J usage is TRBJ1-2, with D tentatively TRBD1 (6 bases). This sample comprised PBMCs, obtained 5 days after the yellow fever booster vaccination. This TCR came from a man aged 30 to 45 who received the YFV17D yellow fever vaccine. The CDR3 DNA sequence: TGCAGCGCAACAACAGGGCGCTCGGGCTACACCTTC. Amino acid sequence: CSATTGRSGYTF.